This TCR beta chain was captured by sequencing in a study of CD8+CD57+ T cells in acquired aplastic anemia. Study-wide context: Sorted CD4+ and CD8+ cells gave a mean 3.2 ug DNA, range roughly 0.18 to 30 ug.

The template for TCR beta VDJ and CDR3 sequence profiling was genomic DNA. A single record per CDR3 protein comes from TCRdb applying MiXCR to the reads. This sample has some 150,000 distinct CDR3 sequences; over 55% occur once, and the top ten carry 35% to 60%. CDR3 length: 14 amino acids. The V gene lost 3 bases and the J gene lost 9 bases, with 18 bases spanning the gap. Per germline, CDR1 SEHNR and CDR2 FQNEAQ (reference sequence). Study-wide points: Patient and control CD8+ Simpson's diversity was not significantly different. Sharing between patients and controls was observed for roughly 29 CD8+ CDR3 sequences.

Sequencing was done on patients that had shown CD8+CD57+ cell expansion by flow cytometry. In the case of this clonotype: Its antigen is as yet unknown.

This sequence originates from a human donor with aplastic anemia. The V gene is TRBV7-9, the J gene TRBJ2-7, with a weak D call TRBD2 (6 bases). Specimen: sorted CD4+, CD8+, or CD8+CD57+ T cells (not recorded which) from PBMCs. The CDR3 protein is CASSLGERAFGQYF. In nucleotides, the CDR3 is TGTGCCAGCAGCTTGGGGGAGCGGGCCTTTGGGCAGTACTTC.